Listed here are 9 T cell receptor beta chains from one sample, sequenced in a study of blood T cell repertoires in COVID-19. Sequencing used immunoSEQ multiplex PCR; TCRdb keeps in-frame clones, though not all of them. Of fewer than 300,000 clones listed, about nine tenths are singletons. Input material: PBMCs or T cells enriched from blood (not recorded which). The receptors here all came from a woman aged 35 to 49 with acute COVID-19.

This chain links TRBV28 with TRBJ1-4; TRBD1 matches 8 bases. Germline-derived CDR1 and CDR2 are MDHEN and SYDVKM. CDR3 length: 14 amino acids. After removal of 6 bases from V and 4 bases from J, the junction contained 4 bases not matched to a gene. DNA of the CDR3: TGTGCCAGCAGGCGGACAGGGCTTAATGAAAAACTGTTTTTT. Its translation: CASRRTGLNEKLFF.

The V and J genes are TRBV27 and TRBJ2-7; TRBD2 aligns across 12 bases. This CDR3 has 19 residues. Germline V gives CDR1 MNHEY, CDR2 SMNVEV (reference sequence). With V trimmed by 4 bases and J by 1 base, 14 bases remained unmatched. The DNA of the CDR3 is TGTGCCAGCAGTTCCCTAGCGGGAGGGCCAGGGGGGGTTTCCTACGAGCAGTACGTC. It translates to CASSSLAGGPGGVSYEQYV.

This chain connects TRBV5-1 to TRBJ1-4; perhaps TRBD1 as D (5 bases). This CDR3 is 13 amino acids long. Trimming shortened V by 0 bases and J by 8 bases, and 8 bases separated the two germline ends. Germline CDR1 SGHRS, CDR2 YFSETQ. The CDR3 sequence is CASSLEGREKLFF. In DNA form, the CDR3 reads TGCGCCAGCAGCTTGGAGGGGCGGGAAAAACTGTTTTTT.

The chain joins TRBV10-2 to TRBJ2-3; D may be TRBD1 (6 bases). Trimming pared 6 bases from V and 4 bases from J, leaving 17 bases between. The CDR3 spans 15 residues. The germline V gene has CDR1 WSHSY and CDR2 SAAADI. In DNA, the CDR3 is TGCGCCAGCAGGATTGGCCATGGGGGCGCAGATACGCAGTATTTT. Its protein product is CASRIGHGGADTQYF.

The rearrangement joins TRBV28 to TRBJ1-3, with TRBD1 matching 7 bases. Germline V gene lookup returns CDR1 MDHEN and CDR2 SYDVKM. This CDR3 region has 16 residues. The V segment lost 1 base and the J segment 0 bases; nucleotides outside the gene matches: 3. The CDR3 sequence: CASSLYQGDSGNTIYF. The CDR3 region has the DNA TGTGCCAGCAGTTTATACCAGGGGGACTCTGGAAACACCATATATTTT.

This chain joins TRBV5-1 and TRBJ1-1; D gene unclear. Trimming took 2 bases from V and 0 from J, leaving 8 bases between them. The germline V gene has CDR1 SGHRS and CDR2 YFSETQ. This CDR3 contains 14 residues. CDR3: CASSFRLMNTEAFF. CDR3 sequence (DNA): TGCGCCAGCAGCTTCAGGCTCATGAACACTGAAGCTTTCTTT.

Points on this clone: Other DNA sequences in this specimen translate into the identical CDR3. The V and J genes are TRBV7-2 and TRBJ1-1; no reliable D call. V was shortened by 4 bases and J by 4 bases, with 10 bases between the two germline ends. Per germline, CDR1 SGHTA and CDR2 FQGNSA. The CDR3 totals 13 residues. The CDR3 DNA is TGTGCCAGCAGCTCCCGACGGGGCACTGAAGCTTTCTTT. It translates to CASSSRRGTEAFF.

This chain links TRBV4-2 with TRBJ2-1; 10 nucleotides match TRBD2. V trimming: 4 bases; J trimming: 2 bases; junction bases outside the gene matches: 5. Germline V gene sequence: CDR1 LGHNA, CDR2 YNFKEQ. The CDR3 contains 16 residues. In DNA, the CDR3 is TGTGCCAGCAGCCGAGGTACTAGCGGGACCTACAATGAGCAGTTCTTC. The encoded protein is CASSRGTSGTYNEQFF.

The CDR3 here is CASSLDRGYEQYF. CDR3 bases: TGTGCCAGCAGCCTCGACAGGGGATACGAGCAGTACTTC. The genes are TRBV3-1 (or the pseudogene TRBV3-2) and TRBJ2-7, with 8 positions matching TRBD1. Germline V CDR1 and CDR2: LGHDT, YNNKEL (reference sequence). V lost 4 bases to trimming and J lost 4 bases; unmatched junction nucleotides: 3. This CDR3 comprises 13 residues.